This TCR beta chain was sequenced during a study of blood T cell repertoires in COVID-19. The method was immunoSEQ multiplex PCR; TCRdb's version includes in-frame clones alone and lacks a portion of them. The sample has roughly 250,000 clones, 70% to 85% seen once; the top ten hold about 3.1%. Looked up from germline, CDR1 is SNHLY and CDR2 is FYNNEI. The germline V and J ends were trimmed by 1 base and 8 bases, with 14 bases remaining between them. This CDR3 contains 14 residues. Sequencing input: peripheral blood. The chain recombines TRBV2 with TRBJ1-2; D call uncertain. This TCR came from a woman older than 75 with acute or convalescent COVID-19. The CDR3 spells CASSEGGVARGYTF. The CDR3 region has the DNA TGTGCCAGCAGTGAAGGGGGAGTTGCGCGCGGCTACACCTTC.